This T cell receptor beta chain was recorded in a study of cytomegalovirus exposure and HLA in healthy donors. Study information: In an early release, HLA-typed donors contributed some 80 million unique TCR sequences. Study observations and caveats: A later analysis found that most CMV-associated TCR beta chains appeared HLA-restricted. While the bulk of TCR sequences proved rare, some public TCRs turned up in many donors. Excluded: some indistinguishable V segments such as TRBV6-2 and TRBV6-3.

The V gene end was trimmed by 8 bases and the J gene end by 0 bases; junction bases not matched to a gene: 17. This CDR3 contains 19 residues. Germline assignment: CDR1 SNHLY and CDR2 FYNNEI. The PCR ran on 60 Vbeta and 13 Jbeta primers. Clones were sequenced by immunoSEQ multiplex PCR, and TCRdb holds only the in-frame ones, with some missing. The data contain 150,000 to 200,000 clones, 70% to 80% of them seen just once; the ten biggest clones take up 1.6%. In the case of this clone: Its antigen is unknown.

The sequence was obtained from a woman aged 50 to 65 in good health and CMV-seronegative. The rearrangement links TRBV2 to TRBJ2-5; 11 bases map to TRBD2. The source material was PBMCs. CDR3 bases: TGTGCCAGCGCCTCCCCGGGACTAGCGGCGAGTAACTACCAAGAGACCCAGTACTTC. This sequence encodes CASASPGLAASNYQETQYF.